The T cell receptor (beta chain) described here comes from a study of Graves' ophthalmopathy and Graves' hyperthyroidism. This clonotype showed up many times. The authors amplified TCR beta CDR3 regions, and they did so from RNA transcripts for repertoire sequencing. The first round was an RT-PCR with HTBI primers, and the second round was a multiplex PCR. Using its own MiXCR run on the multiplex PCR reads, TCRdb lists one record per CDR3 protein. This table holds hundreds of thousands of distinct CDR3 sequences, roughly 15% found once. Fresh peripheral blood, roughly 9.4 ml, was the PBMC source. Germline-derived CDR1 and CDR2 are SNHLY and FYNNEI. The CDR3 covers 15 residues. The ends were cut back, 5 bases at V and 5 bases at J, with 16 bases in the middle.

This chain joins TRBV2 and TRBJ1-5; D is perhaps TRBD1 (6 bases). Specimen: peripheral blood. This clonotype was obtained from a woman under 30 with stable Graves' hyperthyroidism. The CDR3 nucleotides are TGTGCCAGCAGTCCGACAGGAAAACTCCATCAGCCCCAGCATTTT. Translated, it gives CASSPTGKLHQPQHF.